This T cell receptor beta chain was retrieved from a study of cytomegalovirus exposure and HLA in healthy donors. The PCR contained 60 Vbeta and 13 Jbeta primers. Clones were sequenced by immunoSEQ multiplex PCR, and TCRdb holds only the in-frame ones, with some missing. The data contain roughly 150,000 clones, about 88% of them seen just once; the ten biggest clones take up over 2.5%. Findings and limits, study-wide: Cytomegalovirus association was assigned to under 200 TCR beta chains. Follow-up analysis found HLA locus-dependent TCR association rates, highest for DRB1 and lowest for HLA-C. Apparent HLA restriction characterized most CMV-associated TCR beta chains in a later analysis. An analysis done earlier found most TCR beta V segments productive about 87% or about 30% of the time.

This CDR3 contains 15 residues. CDR1 and CDR2 (germline): SGHTA, FQGNSA. V gave up 5 bases and J gave up 4 bases; unmatched junction bases: 2. Comments on this clone: Its matching antigen is unknown.

V gene TRBV7-2 combines with J gene TRBJ2-3; 14 positions match TRBD2. The TCR was taken from a man aged 25-40 years in good health and CMV-seropositive. Sequenced material: PBMCs. Written as DNA, the CDR3 is TGTGCCAGCAGCCGGACTAGCGGGAGGCCAGATACGCAGTATTTT. It is translated as CASSRTSGRPDTQYF.